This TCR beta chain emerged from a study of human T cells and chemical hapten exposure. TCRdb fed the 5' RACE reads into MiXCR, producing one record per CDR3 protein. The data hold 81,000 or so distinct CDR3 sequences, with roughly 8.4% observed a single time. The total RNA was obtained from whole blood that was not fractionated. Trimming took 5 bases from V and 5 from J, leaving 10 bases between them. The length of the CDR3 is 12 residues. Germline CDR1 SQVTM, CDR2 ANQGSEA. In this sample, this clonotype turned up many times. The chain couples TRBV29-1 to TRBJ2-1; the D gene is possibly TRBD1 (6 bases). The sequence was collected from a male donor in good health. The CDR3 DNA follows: TGCAGCGTTTCGGACAGCCACAATGAGCAGTTCTTC. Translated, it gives CSVSDSHNEQFF.